Described below is a single T cell receptor beta chain sequence and its context. The data originate from a study of blood T cell repertoires in COVID-19. CDR3 length: 15 amino acids. V shed 4 bases and J 4 bases; nucleotides not matched to a gene: 6. Looked up from germline, CDR1 is SGHNT and CDR2 is YYREEE (reference sequence). Measured with immunoSEQ multiplex PCR; TCRdb has only the in-frame clones, and not every one. This sample has about 43,000 clones; roughly 87% occur once, and the top ten carry roughly 14%. The chain is built from TRBV5-4 and TRBJ1-2; TRBD1 agrees at 11 bases. The sequenced material came from peripheral blood. The clonotype was recovered from a man aged 55 to 70 with active COVID-19. The chain's CDR3 is CASSPGTGGGYGYTF. DNA of the CDR3: TGTGCCAGCAGCCCCGGGACAGGGGGGGGCTATGGCTACACCTTC.